Each of the 28 T cell receptor beta chains below was sequenced from the same sample in a study of blood T cells in healthy people across ages. Then a second PCR, running roughly 7 to 12 cycles, was carried out with a sample-barcoded 5' primer and a J-beta primer mix. Via MiXCR, TCRdb re-called the 5' RACE reads, giving one row per CDR3 protein. Of hundreds of thousands of distinct CDR3 sequences in the sample, roughly three fifths were seen once. The material sequenced was blood. Receptor source: a man in his forties in good health.

The J gene is TRBJ2-7, the V gene TRBV11-3; no reliable D call. Trimming took off 4 bases at V and 0 bases at J, with 16 bases between the two ends. CDR3 length: 16 residues. In germline, CDR1 is SGHNT, CDR2 YENEEA. The CDR3 DNA follows: TGTGCCAGCAGCTCCCGGGTAGCCCAACGCTCCTACGAGCAGTACTTC. Translating gives CASSSRVAQRSYEQYF.

The gene calls are TRBV9 and TRBJ1-2, with unresolved D. Trimming pared 2 bases from V and 3 bases from J, leaving 8 bases between. CDR1 and CDR2 from the germline V gene are SGDLS and YYNGEE. The CDR3 is 13 amino acids. In DNA, the CDR3 is TGTGCCAGCAGCGTCGACGGGGACTATGGCTACACCTTC. Translated, it gives CASSVDGDYGYTF.

The chain is built from TRBV6-6 and TRBJ1-2, with unresolved D. Germline CDR1 is MNHNY and CDR2 is SVGAGI (reference sequence). The length of the CDR3 is 14 residues. Trimming removed 5 bases from V and 2 bases from J, with 12 bases in between. CDR3 sequence: CASSDFGGNYGYTF. Here the CDR3 DNA reads TGTGCCAGCAGTGACTTTGGTGGCAACTATGGCTACACCTTC.

The CDR3, as DNA: TGTGCCAGCAGTTTATACGTCCAGGCTTTGAACAATGAGCAGTTCTTC. Amino acids: CASSLYVQALNNEQFF. The chain combines TRBV28 with TRBJ2-1; unclear D gene. V dropped 1 base and J dropped 5 bases, with 15 bases sitting between them. Germline loops: CDR1 MDHEN, CDR2 SYDVKM. The CDR3 sequence is 16 residues long.

This sequence joins TRBV6-1 and TRBJ2-4; 7 bases map to TRBD1. There are 15 residues in the CDR3. Unmatched junction bases numbered 14, after V lost 6 bases and J lost 9 bases. Germline V gives CDR1 MNHNS, CDR2 SASEGT. The CDR3 DNA is TGTGCCAGCAGCCGGAACAGGGGCGGTGAAGGCATTCAGTACTTC. Translation: CASSRNRGGEGIQYF.

This chain links TRBV5-1 with TRBJ2-1, with TRBD2 matching 9 bases. CDR1 and CDR2 (germline): SGHRS, YFSETQ. V was clipped by 0 bases and J by 1 base; unmatched bases: 8. The CDR3 consists of 18 residues. CDR3 nucleotides: TGCGCCAGCAGCTTGGGCGGGGGGGGACGGACGTCCTACAATGAGCAGTTCTTC. Its translation is CASSLGGGGRTSYNEQFF.

J is TRBJ2-5 and V is TRBV20-1; 8 bases fit TRBD2. The CDR3 spans 13 residues. Germline V gives CDR1 DFQATT, CDR2 SNEGSKA (reference sequence). The trim removed 3 bases at V and 5 bases at J, leaving 5 bases unmatched. The CDR3 DNA reads TGCAGTGCTAGGCGGGGGGCTTGGGAGACCCAGTACTTC. Its translation: CSARRGAWETQYF.

The gene calls are TRBV20-1 and TRBJ2-6, with D maybe TRBD2 (6 bases). V shed 1 base and J shed 0 bases, with 7 bases lying between them. Germline V gene lookup returns CDR1 DFQATT and CDR2 SNEGSKA (reference sequence). The CDR3 is made up of 15 amino acids. The CDR3 nucleotides read TGCAGTGCTAGAGTGGGGGGCTCTGGGGCCAACGTCCTGACTTTC. Amino acids: CSARVGGSGANVLTF.

V is TRBV12-3 or TRBV12-4 and J is TRBJ2-1; 10 bases agree with TRBD2. V shed 3 bases, J shed 6 bases, and the junction held 11 bases outside the gene matches. The length of the CDR3 is 17 residues. The CDR3 spells CASSFLPSGRGANEQFF. In DNA, the CDR3 is TGTGCCAGCAGTTTCCTCCCTAGCGGGAGAGGGGCCAATGAGCAGTTCTTC.

The CDR3 reads CASSLAQLVRTQYF. The CDR3 DNA is TGTGCCAGCAGCTTAGCCCAATTGGTTCGGACCCAGTACTTC. This sequence joins TRBV7-2 and TRBJ2-7, with unresolved D. TRBJ2-5 matches the DNA end more closely, so the J call is doubtful. CDR3 length: 14 residues. Germline CDR1 SGHTA, CDR2 FQGNSA.

The chain employs TRBV28 and TRBJ1-1; TRBD1 might be the D (5 bases). This CDR3 spans 15 amino acids. The V end was cut by 2 bases, the J end by 0 bases, with 10 bases between. From germline, CDR1 is MDHEN and CDR2 SYDVKM. The CDR3 spells CASSLTGGMNTEAFF. CDR3 coding DNA: TGTGCCAGCAGTTTAACGGGGGGGATGAACACTGAAGCTTTCTTT.

This clonotype was counted between two and nine times. The chain's CDR3 is CSVEDRLAVGWAQYF. CDR3 sequence (DNA): TGCAGCGTTGAAGATCGTTTAGCCGTGGGGTGGGCCCAGTACTTC. This chain joins TRBV29-1 and TRBJ2-5; no clear D. V gave up 0 bases and J gave up 9 bases, with 20 bases separating them. The CDR3 consists of 15 residues. Looked up from germline, CDR1 is SQVTM and CDR2 is ANQGSEA.

This clonotype turned up a few times. The CDR3 here is CASSPRVGQFSYEQYF. For the CDR3, the DNA is TGTGCCAGCAGCCCCCGAGTTGGACAGTTTTCCTACGAGCAGTACTTC. The chain is built from TRBV7-8 and TRBJ2-7; perhaps TRBD1 as D (6 bases). In germline, CDR1 is SGHVS, CDR2 FQNEAQ. Trimming took 5 bases from V and 1 from J, leaving 18 bases between them. The CDR3 extends over 16 amino acids. The full variable domain, its missing parts supplied by reference TRBV7-8 and TRBJ2-7, is GAGVSQSPRYKVAKRGQDVALRCDPISGHVSLFWYQQALGQGPEFLTYFQNEAQLDKSGLPSDRFFAERPEGSVSTLKIQRTQQEDSAVYLCASSPRVGQFSYEQYFGPGTRLTVT.

This clonotype was seen once. This chain connects TRBV12-3 or TRBV12-4 to TRBJ2-5; D is tentatively TRBD1 or TRBD2 (5 bases each). The CDR3 sequence is 16 residues long. V dropped 3 bases and J dropped 5 bases, with 19 bases sitting between them. CDR3 nucleotide sequence: TGTGCCAGCAGTTTCTCGACAGAAGGTCCGGGGGAGACCCAGTACTTC. Protein sequence: CASSFSTEGPGETQYF.

This chain uses TRBV2 with TRBJ1-5, with TRBD1 matching 10 bases. CDR3 length equals 16 residues. V dropped 5 bases and J dropped 1; count of bases not matched to a gene: 5. Per the germline V gene, CDR1 is SNHLY and CDR2 is FYNNEI. CDR3 nucleotides: TGTGCCAGCAGTACTGACAGGGGGCGAAGCAATCAGCCCCAGCATTTT. This sequence encodes CASSTDRGRSNQPQHF. Filled out from reference TRBV2 and TRBJ1-5, the complete variable domain reads EPEVTQTPSHQVTQMGQEVILRCVPISNHLYFYWYRQILGQKVEFLVSFYNNEISEKSEIFDDQFSVERPDGSNFTLKIRSTKLEDSAMYFCASSTDRGRSNQPQHFGDGTRLSIL.

The rearrangement uses TRBV28 and TRBJ2-7; 9 bases match TRBD1. The CDR3 covers 14 residues. CDR1 is MDHEN, CDR2 SYDVKM, per germline. V trimming: 10 bases; J trimming: 6 bases; junction bases outside the gene matches: 13. The CDR3 DNA is TGTGCCACTAATCTGGGGACAGGGTTTCGCGAGCAGTACTTC. Amino acid sequence: CATNLGTGFREQYF.

The V and J genes are TRBV9 and TRBJ2-5, with TRBD2 matching 14 bases. From germline, CDR1 is SGDLS and CDR2 YYNGEE. After removal of 1 base from V and 11 bases from J, the junction contained 7 bases not matched to a gene. The CDR3 runs 15 residues. For the CDR3, the DNA is TGTGCCAGCAGCGTACCGGGACTAGCGGGAGTTGAGCAGTACTTC. The encoded protein is CASSVPGLAGVEQYF.

This clonotype has more than one count but fewer than ten. The chain links TRBV5-1 to TRBJ2-1, with D possibly TRBD2 on 6 matching bases. The CDR3 contains 17 residues. CDR1 is SGHRS, CDR2 YFSETQ, per germline. V shed 2 bases and J shed 9 bases, with 24 bases lying between them. The CDR3 coding sequence is TGCGCCAGCAGCTTCAATAATTGGGACCCTCAGACTAGTGAGCAGTTCTTC. This gives the protein CASSFNNWDPQTSEQFF.

This clonotype was recorded only once. The V call is TRBV28, the J call TRBJ2-7; 12 bases map to TRBD1. Looked up from germline, CDR1 is MDHEN and CDR2 is SYDVKM. This CDR3 comprises 18 residues. The V and J ends lost 4 bases and 3 bases, in that order; junction bases with no gene match: 13. The CDR3 spells CASSSGQGARFVVYEQYF. CDR3 coding DNA: TGTGCCAGCAGTTCGGGACAGGGGGCGCGGTTCGTGGTCTACGAGCAGTACTTC.

This clonotype was counted between two and nine times. V gene TRBV20-1 combines with J gene TRBJ1-4, with 7 bases that match TRBD1. Germline assignment: CDR1 DFQATT and CDR2 SNEGSKA (reference sequence). The J segment lost 4 bases and the V segment lost 6 bases, leaving 11 bases of the junction unmatched. The CDR3 is 15 residues long. Here the CDR3 reads CSADPAGTVNEKLFF. In DNA form, the CDR3 reads TGCAGTGCCGACCCCGCCGGGACAGTTAATGAAAAACTGTTTTTT.

This clonotype was observed a handful of times. The chain is built from TRBV19 and TRBJ2-5, with 8 positions matching TRBD1. The J call may be incorrect, as the DNA end agrees better with TRBJ2-7. CDR1 LNHDA and CDR2 SQIVND come from the germline V gene (reference sequence). This CDR3 is built from 11 residues. The CDR3 sequence: CATRQGLEQYF. The CDR3 coding sequence is TGTGCCACCAGACAGGGGCTCGAGCAGTACTTC.

The chain has TRBV12-3 or TRBV12-4 and TRBJ2-5; 13 bases are a match to TRBD2. The CDR3 has 15 amino acids. Trimming at V came to 5 bases and at J to 9 bases, leaving 9 bases not matched to a gene. The CDR3 protein is CASSQLAGGPFPQYF. CDR3 in DNA: TGTGCCAGCAGTCAACTAGCGGGGGGGCCGTTCCCCCAGTACTTC.

This clonotype was observed a handful of times. The genes are TRBV4-3 and TRBJ2-7; 7 bases fit TRBD1. The CDR3 spans 15 residues. V lost 1 base and J lost 2; bases outside the gene matches: 5. Per the germline V gene, CDR1 is LGHNA and CDR2 is YSLEER. The CDR3 region is CASSQGVGTAYEQYF. The CDR3 DNA follows: TGCGCCAGCAGCCAAGGTGTTGGGACAGCCTACGAGCAGTACTTC.

This clonotype was counted a few times. The chain couples TRBV3-1 to TRBJ2-5; D is uncertain. V lost 0 bases and J 7 bases, leaving 12 bases between the germline ends. Germline lookup yields CDR1 LGHDT and CDR2 YNNKEL (reference sequence). CDR3 length equals 14 residues. The CDR3 DNA is TGTGCCAGCAGCCAAGACCCGCAGTCGGGGACCCAGTACTTC. Translation: CASSQDPQSGTQYF.

This clonotype was seen just once. This chain connects TRBV14 to TRBJ2-1; TRBD2 agrees at 7 bases. This CDR3 is 16 amino acids long. CDR1 is SGHDN and CDR2 is FVKESK in the germline V gene. The V segment lost 0 bases and the J segment 8 bases; nucleotides outside the gene matches: 10. The CDR3 bases are TGTGCCAGCAGCCAAGAATCCCCCGGACTAGGCGATGAGCAGTTCTTC. This translates into CASSQESPGLGDEQFF.

About this clonotype itself: The junction and the germline gene differ at one end; a read error may be behind it. The J gene is TRBJ2-4, the V gene TRBV6-2 or TRBV6-3; either TRBD1 or TRBD2 may supply D (6 bases each). Germline assignment: CDR1 MNHEY and CDR2 SVGEGT. CDR3 size: 14 residues. The CDR3 DNA sequence: TGTGCCAGCAGTTACGGGGGGCCCAAAAACACTCAGTACTTC. As protein: CASSYGGPKNTQYF.

V usage is TRBV12-3 or TRBV12-4 and J usage is TRBJ2-7; TRBD1 might be the D (6 bases). The germline V and J ends were trimmed by 2 bases and 9 bases, with 11 bases remaining between them. The CDR3 has 12 amino acids. In DNA, the CDR3 is TGTGCCAGCAGTTTAATGGACAGCGCGCAGTACTTC. Translating it yields CASSLMDSAQYF.

This clonotype showed up just a few times. The chain recombines TRBV7-2 with TRBJ2-5; 7 bases map to TRBD2. Germline V lookup: CDR1 SGHTA, CDR2 FQGNSA. Unmatched junction bases numbered 8, after V lost 3 bases and J lost 4 bases. This CDR3 region has 15 residues. CDR3 sequence (DNA): TGTGCCAGCAGCTTTACCAGCGGGGAAGGAGAGACCCAGTACTTC. Translation: CASSFTSGEGETQYF.